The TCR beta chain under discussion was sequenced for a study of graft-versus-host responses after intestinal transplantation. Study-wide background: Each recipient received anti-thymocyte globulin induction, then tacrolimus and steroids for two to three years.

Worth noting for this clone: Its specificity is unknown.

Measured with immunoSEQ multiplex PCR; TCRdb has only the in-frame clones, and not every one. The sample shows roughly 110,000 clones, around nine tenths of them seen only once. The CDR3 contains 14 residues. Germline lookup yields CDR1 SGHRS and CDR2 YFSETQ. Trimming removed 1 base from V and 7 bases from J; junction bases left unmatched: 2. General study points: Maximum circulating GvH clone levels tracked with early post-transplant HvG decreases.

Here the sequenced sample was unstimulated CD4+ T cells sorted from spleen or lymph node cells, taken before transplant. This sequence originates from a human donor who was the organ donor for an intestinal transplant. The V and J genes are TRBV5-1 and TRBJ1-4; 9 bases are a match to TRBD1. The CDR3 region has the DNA TGCGCCAGCAGCTTGACAGGGGGCTTTGAAAAACTGTTTTTT. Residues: CASSLTGGFEKLFF.